One and the same sample provided the 27 T cell receptor beta chains below, sequenced in a study of cytomegalovirus exposure and HLA in healthy donors. The PCR used 60 Vbeta and 13 Jbeta primers. Clones were read by immunoSEQ multiplex PCR, and TCRdb kept only the in-frame ones, dropping some. The table lists about 130,000 clones, 65% to 80% of them singletons. Input material: PBMCs. All receptors derive from a male donor in good health and CMV-seronegative.

The CDR3 spells CASRFTSGSAYEQYF. The CDR3 DNA sequence: TGTGCCAGCCGTTTTACTAGCGGGTCAGCCTACGAGCAGTACTTC. The gene calls are TRBV6-6 and TRBJ2-7; TRBD2 matches at 9 bases. This CDR3 is 15 amino acids long. Trimming cost V 8 bases and J 2 bases; bases outside gene matches: 10. Germline V CDR1 and CDR2: MNHNY, SVGAGI (reference sequence).

This clone came up a few times. The V and J genes are TRBV2 and TRBJ2-2; 9 bases align to TRBD1. V shed 9 bases and J 4 bases; nucleotides not matched to a gene: 9. This CDR3 comprises 15 residues. CDR1 is SNHLY, CDR2 FYNNEI, per germline. This CDR3 is CASKKQGASTGELFF. The CDR3 region has the DNA TGTGCCAGTAAGAAACAGGGGGCGAGCACCGGGGAGCTGTTTTTT. The entire variable domain, with the rest obtained from reference TRBV2 and TRBJ2-2, is as follows: EPEVTQTPSHQVTQMGQEVILRCVPISNHLYFYWYRQILGQKVEFLVSFYNNEISEKSEIFDDQFSVERPDGSNFTLKIRSTKLEDSAMYFCASKKQGASTGELFFGEGSRLTVL.

This chain connects TRBV5-1 to TRBJ2-4; D gene ambiguous. Germline lookup yields CDR1 SGHRS and CDR2 YFSETQ. The V end lost 1 base, the J end lost 0 bases, and 8 bases lay between the germline ends. CDR3 size: 15 residues. The CDR3 region has the DNA TGCGCCAGCAGCTTGACAGTTAGAGCCAAAAACATTCAGTACTTC. This codes for CASSLTVRAKNIQYF.

This clone was recorded a few times. The chain links TRBV7-6 to TRBJ1-1, with D perhaps matching TRBD1 (5 bases). Germline V gene sequence: CDR1 SGHVS, CDR2 FNYEAQ. V lost 5 bases and J lost 1, with 14 bases in between. The CDR3 length is 15 residues. CDR3 in amino acids: CASSPGGGANTEAFF. CDR3 nucleotide sequence: TGTGCCAGCAGCCCCGGGGGAGGGGCGAACACTGAAGCTTTCTTT.

V and J are TRBV19 and TRBJ1-4, with 7 positions matching TRBD1. J was trimmed by 4 bases and V by 3 bases; bases with no gene match: 5. Germline V gene lookup returns CDR1 LNHDA and CDR2 SQIVND (reference sequence). CDR3 length: 15 residues. The CDR3 DNA sequence: TGTGCCAGTAGTATCGGATCAGGGGGTAATGAAAAACTGTTTTTT. The encoded protein is CASSIGSGGNEKLFF. The full variable domain, completed using reference TRBV19 and TRBJ1-4, is DGGITQSPKYLFRKEGQNVTLSCEQNLNHDAMYWYRQDPGQGLRLIYYSQIVNDFQKGDIAEGYSVSREKKESFPLTVTSAQKNPTAFYLCASSIGSGGNEKLFFGSGTQLSVL.

This clone showed up just once. The V call is TRBV5-1, the J call TRBJ2-5; D remains ambiguous. Germline values: CDR1 SGHRS, CDR2 YFSETQ. The CDR3 is 14 residues long. V lost 4 bases and J 2 bases, leaving 12 bases between the germline ends. Here the CDR3 DNA reads TGCGCCAGCAGCCGTCAGCCCGGGCAAGAGACCCAGTACTTC. It is translated as CASSRQPGQETQYF. The entire variable domain, with the rest obtained from reference TRBV5-1 and TRBJ2-5, is as follows: KAGVTQTPRYLIKTRGQQVTLSCSPISGHRSVSWYQQTPGQGLQFLFEYFSETQRNKGNFPGRFSGRQFSNSRSEMNVSTLELGDSALYLCASSRQPGQETQYFGPGTRLLVL.

This clone was seen only once. The genes are TRBV6-6 and TRBJ2-7; TRBD1 might be the D (5 bases). V was trimmed by 2 bases and J by 5 bases, leaving 13 bases between them. From germline, CDR1 is MNHNY and CDR2 SVGAGI (reference sequence). The CDR3 loop spans 14 amino acids. The CDR3: CASSYRGRGDEQYF. The DNA for the CDR3 is TGTGCCAGCAGTTACAGGGGCCGAGGAGACGAGCAGTACTTC.

The gene calls are TRBV5-1 and TRBJ2-7, with 7 bases fitting TRBD1. Unmatched junction bases numbered 8, after V lost 3 bases and J lost 2 bases. Germline V gene lookup returns CDR1 SGHRS and CDR2 YFSETQ. CDR3 length: 15 residues. The CDR3 is CASSSGDSRTYEQYF. The DNA of the CDR3 is TGCGCCAGCAGCTCAGGGGACAGTAGGACCTACGAGCAGTACTTC.

The V and J genes are TRBV5-4 and TRBJ2-7; D uncertain. The V end lost 0 bases, the J end lost 4 bases, and 11 bases lay between the germline ends. The CDR3 loop spans 14 amino acids. The V gene's germline CDR1 is SGHNT and CDR2 YYREEE (reference sequence). The CDR3 nucleotides read TGTGCCAGCAGCTTGGGGCTAGATACTTACGAGCAGTACTTC. Protein sequence: CASSLGLDTYEQYF.

The genes are TRBV18 and TRBJ1-3, with no clear D. This CDR3 is 14 amino acids long. Trimming removed 0 bases at V and 2 bases at J, with 5 bases between. The V gene's germline CDR1 is KGHSH and CDR2 LQKENI. The CDR3 nucleotides read TGTGCCAGCTCACCACCGAACACTGGAAACACCATATATTTT. Translation: CASSPPNTGNTIYF.

V and J are TRBV19 and TRBJ1-2; 8 positions match TRBD1. This CDR3 is built from 18 residues. Trimming at V came to 3 bases and at J to 5 bases, leaving 17 bases not matched to a gene. CDR1 LNHDA and CDR2 SQIVND come from the germline V gene (reference sequence). CDR3 sequence (DNA): TGTGCCAGTAGTATTTTCAGGACAGGGTCATCTCGCCTATATGGCTACACCTTC. Its protein is CASSIFRTGSSRLYGYTF.

The chain couples TRBV19 to TRBJ1-2, with 7 bases fitting TRBD1. Germline V gene lookup returns CDR1 LNHDA and CDR2 SQIVND (reference sequence). The CDR3 runs 12 residues. V dropped 5 bases and J dropped 8; count of bases not matched to a gene: 5. The CDR3 nucleotides read TGTGCCAGTAGTTTCTCAGGGGGAGGCTACACCTTC. This gives the protein CASSFSGGGYTF.

This chain uses TRBV28 with TRBJ2-7; the match to TRBD1 covers 9 bases. From germline, CDR1 is MDHEN and CDR2 SYDVKM. The ends lost 6 bases at V and 2 bases at J; junction bases unmatched: 8. CDR3 length equals 15 residues. The CDR3 sequence: CASSRRTGAPYEQYF. CDR3 sequence (DNA): TGTGCCAGCAGCCGTAGGACAGGGGCACCCTACGAGCAGTACTTC. Full variable domain (missing parts from reference TRBV28 and TRBJ2-7): DVKVTQSSRYLVKRTGEKVFLECVQDMDHENMFWYRQDPGLGLRLIYFSYDVKMKEKGDIPEGYSVSREKKERFSLILESASTNQTSMYLCASSRRTGAPYEQYFGPGTRLTVT.

The rearrangement uses TRBV19 and TRBJ1-1; TRBD1 might be the D (6 bases). The germline gives CDR1 LNHDA, CDR2 SQIVND (reference sequence). V was cut by 7 bases and J by 6 bases, with 15 bases left in between. This CDR3 has 13 residues. The CDR3 here is CASKLGAQAEAFF. The DNA for the CDR3 is TGTGCCAGTAAGCTGGGGGCGCAGGCTGAAGCTTTCTTT. The full variable domain, its missing parts supplied by reference TRBV19 and TRBJ1-1, is DGGITQSPKYLFRKEGQNVTLSCEQNLNHDAMYWYRQDPGQGLRLIYYSQIVNDFQKGDIAEGYSVSREKKESFPLTVTSAQKNPTAFYLCASKLGAQAEAFFGQGTRLTVV.

This rearrangement joins TRBV2 to TRBJ2-7; 8 bases align to TRBD1. This CDR3 has 14 residues. J gave up 3 bases and V 7 bases, and 8 bases lay outside the gene matches. Germline V CDR1 and CDR2: SNHLY, FYNNEI. CDR3 sequence reads: CASIRTGGSYEQYF. The CDR3 DNA reads as TGTGCCAGCATTAGAACAGGGGGAAGCTACGAGCAGTACTTC. The complete variable domain, with remaining parts taken from reference TRBV2 and TRBJ2-7, reads EPEVTQTPSHQVTQMGQEVILRCVPISNHLYFYWYRQILGQKVEFLVSFYNNEISEKSEIFDDQFSVERPDGSNFTLKIRSTKLEDSAMYFCASIRTGGSYEQYFGPGTRLTVT.

The V call is TRBV11-2, the J call TRBJ1-2; 8 bases line up with TRBD1. The CDR3 extends over 17 amino acids. The germline V gene encodes CDR1 SGHAT and CDR2 FQNNGV. The V segment lost 0 bases and the J segment 0 bases; nucleotides outside the gene matches: 6. Written as DNA, the CDR3 is TGTGCCAGCAGCTTAGAGTGGGACAGGACCACTAACTATGGCTACACCTTC. This gives the protein CASSLEWDRTTNYGYTF.

In regard to this clone: Relative to the germline gene, one junction end is altered; a read error may explain this. This rearrangement joins TRBV4-3 to TRBJ1-1; possibly TRBD1 for D (6 bases). Germline V gene lookup returns CDR1 LGHNA and CDR2 YSLEER. The CDR3 spans 18 residues. The CDR3 sequence is CASSQDEGDGWMNTEASF. The CDR3 DNA reads as TGCGCCAGCAGCCAGGATGAGGGGGATGGTTGGATGAACACTGAAGCTTCCTTT.

The rearrangement uses TRBV7-9 and TRBJ1-1; 8 bases are a match to TRBD1. The CDR3 length is 14 residues. V shed 5 bases and J 6 bases; nucleotides not matched to a gene: 8. Germline V gene sequence: CDR1 SEHNR, CDR2 FQNEAQ (reference sequence). In nucleotides, the CDR3 is TGTGCCAGCAGCGTACAGGGGACAGGTGCTGAAGCTTTCTTT. It yields the protein CASSVQGTGAEAFF.

As regards this clone: Compared with germline, one end of the junction differs, possibly owing to a read error. The chain carries TRBV5-6 and TRBJ2-1, with 9 bases identical to TRBD1. Germline CDR1 and CDR2: SGHDT and YYEEEE. This CDR3 has 12 amino acids. CDR3 in amino acids: CASSWTGTGYVF. DNA for the CDR3: TGTGCCAGCAGTTGGACCGGGACAGGGTATGTCTTC.

This chain links TRBV7-8 with TRBJ1-2, with no clear D. Trimming cost V 5 bases and J 1 base, with 11 bases left between them. The CDR3 is 14 amino acids. The germline V gene has CDR1 SGHVS and CDR2 FQNEAQ. CDR3 in DNA: TGTGCCAGCAGCGGACGGGAGGGTAACTATGGCTACACCTTC. It translates to CASSGREGNYGYTF.

V usage is TRBV7-9 and J usage is TRBJ2-7, with D perhaps matching TRBD1 (6 bases). The CDR3 has 14 residues. V gave up 2 bases and J gave up 2 bases, with 10 bases separating them. Germline CDR1 is SEHNR and CDR2 is FQNEAQ (reference sequence). The CDR3 nucleotides read TGTGCCAGCAGCTTAAAAGGGGGTCCCTACGAGCAGTACTTC. This gives the protein CASSLKGGPYEQYF.

This CDR3 is CSVEVRQGLGYGYTF. The DNA of the CDR3 is TGCAGCGTTGAAGTTAGGCAGGGGCTAGGCTATGGCTACACCTTC. This chain uses TRBV29-1 with TRBJ1-2, with a possible D match to TRBD1 (6 bases). CDR1 and CDR2 from the germline V gene are SQVTM and ANQGSEA. The ends were cut back, 1 base at V and 4 bases at J, with 16 bases in the middle. This CDR3 has 15 residues.

This clone was counted a few times. The chain recombines TRBV10-3 with TRBJ1-1; TRBD1 aligns across 12 bases. The CDR3 is 19 residues long. Germline V lookup: CDR1 ENHRY, CDR2 SYGVKD. V gave up 6 bases and J gave up 0 bases; unmatched junction bases: 14. Written as DNA, the CDR3 is TGTGCCATCAGGGCCGGGACAGGGGGCGGGGGCCTCATGAACACTGAAGCTTTCTTT. Residues: CAIRAGTGGGGLMNTEAFF.

The chain recombines TRBV20-1 with TRBJ1-2; D unclear. There are 11 residues in the CDR3. Germline V lookup: CDR1 DFQATT, CDR2 SNEGSKA (reference sequence). Trimming took off 2 bases at V and 4 bases at J, with 5 bases between the two ends. In DNA, the CDR3 is TGCAGTGCTAGACCGAGCTATGGCTACACCTTC. This translates into CSARPSYGYTF.

This clone occurred a few times. V usage is TRBV5-1 and J usage is TRBJ2-7; perhaps TRBD2 as D (5 bases). The CDR3 sequence is 12 residues long. The V gene's germline CDR1 is SGHRS and CDR2 YFSETQ. V lost 2 bases and J lost 6, with 9 bases in between. The CDR3 bases are TGCGCCAGCAGCTTCGGGATTGGCGAGCAGTACTTC. The encoded protein is CASSFGIGEQYF.

V usage is TRBV6-5 and J usage is TRBJ1-1, with TRBD1 matching over 7 bases. The CDR3 is 16 residues long. Trimming removed 2 bases from V and 1 base from J; junction bases left unmatched: 7. Per the germline V gene, CDR1 is MNHEY and CDR2 is SVGAGI. CDR3 protein: CASSYTQGVGNTEAFF. The CDR3 DNA follows: TGTGCCAGCAGTTACACCCAGGGGGTCGGGAACACTGAAGCTTTCTTT.

This chain connects TRBV6-1 to TRBJ2-4; weak D call: TRBD2 (6 bases). V was shortened by 9 bases and J by 0 bases, with 12 bases between the two germline ends. Germline CDR1 MNHNS, CDR2 SASEGT. The CDR3 totals 14 residues. The CDR3 region has the DNA TGTGCCAGGCCCGGGGGTAAAGCCAAAAACATTCAGTACTTC. Its protein is CARPGGKAKNIQYF.